This paragraph reports one TCR beta chain. Its antigen is still unknown. Base qualities are not recorded, but no much larger clone differs from it by a single base. The data derive from a study of T cell responses to AZD1222 COVID-19 vaccine (TCRdb year 2021). Notes on the research overall: AZD1222 recipients given second doses at about 4 weeks or at about 12 weeks were pooled, since spike-specific TCR depth and breadth were not found to differ between the two schedules. TCR sequencing covered some 250 trial participants: 200 to 210 given two doses of AZD1222 and around 26 given two doses of MenACWY control vaccine. Trial participants were enrolled into age subgroups of 18-55, 56-69 and 70-plus years, which contained 148, 28 and 57 TCR-sequenced participants, respectively.

V and J are truncated by 6 bases and 7 bases respectively, leaving an intervening sequence of 25 bases. Taken from the germline V gene (reference sequence), the CDR1 and CDR2 loops are MNHNY and SVGAGI. The CDR3 goes from the cysteine to the phenylalanine over 16 residues. Just CDR3 DNA is preserved here, 48 bases in frame from base 1. The time point label, as the study defines it: baseline before first vaccination. Vaccinee samples came from UK trials COV001 and COV002, including a single-blind randomized controlled phase 2/3 trial of AZD1222 (ChAdOx1 nCoV-19) in healthy adults. For TCRbeta chain sequencing, PBMC samples were collected from trial participants at day 0 and at day 28 after the second dose. Results the study describes overall, beyond this receptor: Conclusions about previously exposed vaccinees are limited because only 5 or 6 AZD1222 recipients were SARS-CoV-2 seropositive at baseline. In the small 56-69-year group, the increase in depth fell short of significance, most likely because of low power. Because no day 14 peak-response samples were available, the repertoires could be characterized only after the peak T cell response. A significant rise in spike-specific TCR breadth and depth was observed after two AZD1222 doses relative to day 0 and relative to MenACWY recipients. CD4 TCRs associated with the vaccine covered the entire spike protein, and the dominant responses were in regions 160-218 and 743-854. Reportedly, close to half of the unique spike-specific TCRs recognized epitopes lying outside the regions that are mutated in the B.1.351 and B.1.1.7 variants. Participants were mostly white British, with more females than males. The authors suggested clonal diversity may have been underestimated.

The CDR3 regions of human TCRbeta chains were analyzed by immunosequencing. Processing in the source paper ran as follows. Repertoire TCRs were matched against a reference library of SARS-CoV-2-specific TCRs generated with the MIRA antigen-specificity platform. Breadth was defined as the fraction of unique TCRs that were SARS-CoV-2-associated, and depth was defined as the fraction of total T cells that were SARS-CoV-2-associated. Each spike-specific TCR was assigned to its reactive spike region and to a CD4 or CD8 class using the MIRA data. Log10-transformed breadth and depth values were compared by one-way ANOVA with Sidak's multiple comparisons tests. Here the immuneACCESS table is served through TCRdb, limited to in-frame sequences with V and J called. Missing clones are a known gap in these copies; in checked studies unresolved V genes cover under half, and the rest lacks a known reason. That table is the source of V, J and clone size, and D and trimming were worked out from the DNA. This sample gives roughly 150,000 clones in total; 92% of them show up just once. The ten top clones hold approximately 2.2% of the sample.

Source: peripheral blood, taken on day 0 of AZD1222 vaccination. The chain links TRBV6-6 with TRBJ2-7; the D segment may tentatively be TRBD1 or TRBD2, each giving 5 matched bases. The sequence derives from an adult in good health. The nucleotides read TGTGCCAGCAGACAAAATACTAGGGTTCAGGGCTTAGAGCAGTACTTC. This sequence encodes CASRQNTRVQGLEQYF.